This TCR beta chain was recovered during a study of blood T cells in healthy people across ages. Study-level points and caveats: Estimated diversity, derived from one million T cells, was regarded as an underestimate.

Trimming removed 6 bases from V and 2 bases from J, with 15 bases in between. Per the germline V gene, CDR1 is SQVTM and CDR2 is ANQGSEA. The CDR3 is 14 residues long. Only a few counts were recorded for this clonotype. Its antigen is as yet unknown. Combining a sample-barcoded 5' primer with a J-beta primer mix, a second PCR ran for about 6 to 12 cycles. TCRdb reprocessed the 5' RACE reads with MiXCR, giving one entry per CDR3 protein. The sample holds 540,000 or so distinct CDR3 sequences; around 48% are singletons and the top ten take approximately 23%. Sequencing was performed on blood. The clonotype comes from an elderly man in good health. The chain links TRBV29-1 to TRBJ2-3; possibly TRBD1 or TRBD2 for D (5 bases each). CDR3 sequence reads: CSVGVGTSTDTQYF. As DNA, the CDR3 is TGCAGCGTGGGGGTGGGCACCTCCACAGATACGCAGTATTTT.